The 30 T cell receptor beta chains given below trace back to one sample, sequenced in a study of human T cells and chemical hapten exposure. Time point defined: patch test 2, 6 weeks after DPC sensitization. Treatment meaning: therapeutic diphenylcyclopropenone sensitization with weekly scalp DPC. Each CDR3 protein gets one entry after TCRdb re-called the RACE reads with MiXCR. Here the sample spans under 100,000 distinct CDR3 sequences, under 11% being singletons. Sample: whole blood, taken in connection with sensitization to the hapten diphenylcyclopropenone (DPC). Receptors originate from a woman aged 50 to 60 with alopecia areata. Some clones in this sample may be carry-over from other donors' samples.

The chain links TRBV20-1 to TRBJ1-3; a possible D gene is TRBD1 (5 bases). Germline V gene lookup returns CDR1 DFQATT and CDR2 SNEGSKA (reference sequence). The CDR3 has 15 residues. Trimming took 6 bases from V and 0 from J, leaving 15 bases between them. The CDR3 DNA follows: TGCAGTGCCGCCGCCGTTGGGGCCTCTGGAAACACCATATATTTT. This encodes CSAAAVGASGNTIYF.

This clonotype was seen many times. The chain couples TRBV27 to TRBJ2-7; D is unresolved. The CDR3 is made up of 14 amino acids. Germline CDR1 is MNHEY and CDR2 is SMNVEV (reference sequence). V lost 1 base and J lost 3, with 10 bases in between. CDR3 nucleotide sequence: TGTGCCAGCAGTTTATTTCCCACGGTCTACGAGCAGTACTTC. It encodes CASSLFPTVYEQYF.

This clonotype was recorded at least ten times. CDR3 in DNA: TGTGCCAGCAGCTTGGAGAGGACAGGGGCTTTCCGCAATTCACCCCTCCACTTT. Protein: CASSLERTGAFRNSPLHF. The chain joins TRBV5-5 to TRBJ1-6; 9 nucleotides agree with TRBD1. CDR1 is SGHKS and CDR2 is YYEKEE in the germline V gene (reference sequence). After removal of 0 bases from V and 7 bases from J, the junction contained 11 bases not matched to a gene. This CDR3 is 18 amino acids long.

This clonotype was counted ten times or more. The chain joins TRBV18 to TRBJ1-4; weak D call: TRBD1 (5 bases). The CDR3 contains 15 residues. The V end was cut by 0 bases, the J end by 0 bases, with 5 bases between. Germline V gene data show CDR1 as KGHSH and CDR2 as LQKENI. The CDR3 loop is CASSPPTATNEKLFF. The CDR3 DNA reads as TGTGCCAGCTCACCACCGACAGCAACTAATGAAAAACTGTTTTTT.

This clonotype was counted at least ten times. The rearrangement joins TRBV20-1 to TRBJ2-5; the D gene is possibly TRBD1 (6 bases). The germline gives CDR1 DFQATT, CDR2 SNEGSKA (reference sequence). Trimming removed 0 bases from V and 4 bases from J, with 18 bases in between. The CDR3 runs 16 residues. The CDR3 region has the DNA TGCAGTGCTAGAGAGGGGGCAGGGGCTGTGGGAGAGACCCAGTACTTC. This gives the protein CSAREGAGAVGETQYF.

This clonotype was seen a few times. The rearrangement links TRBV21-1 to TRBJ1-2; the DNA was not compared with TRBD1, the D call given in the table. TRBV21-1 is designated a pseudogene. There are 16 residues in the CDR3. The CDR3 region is CASSKAPGTHWNGYTF. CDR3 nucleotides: TGTGCCAGCAGCAAAGCCCCCGGGACCCATTGGAATGGCTACACCTTC.

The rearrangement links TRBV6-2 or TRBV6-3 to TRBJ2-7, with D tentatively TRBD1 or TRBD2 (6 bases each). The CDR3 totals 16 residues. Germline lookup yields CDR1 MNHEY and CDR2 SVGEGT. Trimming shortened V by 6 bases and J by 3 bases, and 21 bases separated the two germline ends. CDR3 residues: CASRPGTLGGGYEQYF. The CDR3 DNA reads TGTGCCAGCAGGCCAGGGACATTGGGAGGAGGCTACGAGCAGTACTTC.

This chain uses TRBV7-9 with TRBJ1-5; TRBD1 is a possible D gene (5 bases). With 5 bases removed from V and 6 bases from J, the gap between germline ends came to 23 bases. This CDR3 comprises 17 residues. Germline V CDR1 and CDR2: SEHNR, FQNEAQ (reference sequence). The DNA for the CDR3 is TGTGCCAGCAGCCGTGCCCCGTTAGGGGCTTACCCTCAGCCCCAGCATTTT. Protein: CASSRAPLGAYPQPQHF.

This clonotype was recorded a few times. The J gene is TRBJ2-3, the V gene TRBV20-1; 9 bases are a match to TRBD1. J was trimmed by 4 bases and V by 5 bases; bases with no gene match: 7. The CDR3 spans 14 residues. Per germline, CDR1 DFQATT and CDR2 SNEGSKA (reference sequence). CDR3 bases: TGCAGTGCTGCCAGGACAGGGGACGCAGATACGCAGTATTTT. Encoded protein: CSAARTGDADTQYF.

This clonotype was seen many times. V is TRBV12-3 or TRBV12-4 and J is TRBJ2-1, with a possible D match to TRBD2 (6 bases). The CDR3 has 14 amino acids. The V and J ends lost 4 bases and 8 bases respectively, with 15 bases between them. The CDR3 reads CASSSHLGEDEQFF. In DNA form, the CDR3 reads TGTGCCAGCAGTTCACATCTAGGGGAGGATGAGCAGTTCTTC.

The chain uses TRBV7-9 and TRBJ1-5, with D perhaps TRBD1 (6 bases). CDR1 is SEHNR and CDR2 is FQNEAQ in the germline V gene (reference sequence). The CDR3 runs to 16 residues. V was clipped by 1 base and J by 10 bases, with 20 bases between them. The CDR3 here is CASSLGGGAPPRPQHF. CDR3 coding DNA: TGTGCCAGCAGCTTAGGTGGGGGGGCGCCTCCAAGACCCCAGCATTTT.

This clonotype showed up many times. The DNA for the CDR3 is TGTGCCAGCAGCTTGGACTGGTTACTCCCGATCGAGCAGTACTTC. Its translation is CASSLDWLLPIEQYF. This rearrangement joins TRBV5-5 to TRBJ2-7; D is unclear. The germline V and J ends were trimmed by 0 bases and 6 bases, with 16 bases remaining between them. Germline V gene lookup returns CDR1 SGHKS and CDR2 YYEKEE (reference sequence). The CDR3 runs 15 residues.

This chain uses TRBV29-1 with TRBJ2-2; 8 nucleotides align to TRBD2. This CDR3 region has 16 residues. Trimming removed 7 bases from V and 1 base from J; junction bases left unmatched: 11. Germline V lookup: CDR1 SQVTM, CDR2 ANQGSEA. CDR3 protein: CSATQGLAGNTGELFF. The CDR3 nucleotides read TGCAGCGCTACCCAGGGGCTAGCGGGGAACACCGGGGAGCTGTTTTTT.

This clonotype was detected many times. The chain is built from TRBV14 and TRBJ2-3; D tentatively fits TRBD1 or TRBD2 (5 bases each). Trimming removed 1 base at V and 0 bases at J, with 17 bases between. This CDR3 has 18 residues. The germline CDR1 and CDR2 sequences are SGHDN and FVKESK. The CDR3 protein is CASSQGLWGNPSTDTQYF. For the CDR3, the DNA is TGTGCCAGCAGCCAAGGCCTGTGGGGGAACCCCAGCACAGATACGCAGTATTTT.

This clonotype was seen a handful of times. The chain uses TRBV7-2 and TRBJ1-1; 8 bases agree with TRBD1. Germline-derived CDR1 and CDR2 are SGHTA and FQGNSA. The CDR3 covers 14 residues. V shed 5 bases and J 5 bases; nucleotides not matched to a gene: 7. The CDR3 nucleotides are TGTGCCAGCAGCCTTCGACAGGGGACGACTGAAGCTTTCTTT. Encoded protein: CASSLRQGTTEAFF. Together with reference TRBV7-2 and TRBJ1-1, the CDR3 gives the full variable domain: GAGVSQSPSNKVTEKGKDVELRCDPISGHTALYWYRQSLGQGLEFLIYFQGNSAPDKSGLPSDRFSAERTGGSVSTLTIQRTQQEDSAVYLCASSLRQGTTEAFFGQGTRLTVV.

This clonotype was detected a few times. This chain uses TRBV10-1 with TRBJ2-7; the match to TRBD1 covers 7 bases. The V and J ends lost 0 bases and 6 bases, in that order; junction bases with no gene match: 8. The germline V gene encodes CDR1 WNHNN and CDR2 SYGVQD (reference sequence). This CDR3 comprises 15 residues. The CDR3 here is CASSESLGQASEQYF. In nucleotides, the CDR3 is TGCGCCAGCAGTGAGTCCCTCGGACAGGCCAGCGAGCAGTACTTC.

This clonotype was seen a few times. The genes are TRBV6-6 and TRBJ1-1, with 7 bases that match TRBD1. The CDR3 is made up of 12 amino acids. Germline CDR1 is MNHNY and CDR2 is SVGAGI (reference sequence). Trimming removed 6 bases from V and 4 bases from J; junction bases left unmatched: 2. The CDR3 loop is CASSRTGTEAFF. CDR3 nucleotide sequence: TGTGCCAGCAGCCGGACAGGCACTGAAGCTTTCTTT.

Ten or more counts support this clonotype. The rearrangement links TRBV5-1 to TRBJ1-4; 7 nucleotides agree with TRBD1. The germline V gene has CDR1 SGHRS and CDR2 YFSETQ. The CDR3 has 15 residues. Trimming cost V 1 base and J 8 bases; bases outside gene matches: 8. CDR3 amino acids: CASSLSGTVSEKLFF. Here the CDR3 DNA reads TGCGCCAGCAGCTTGAGCGGGACAGTCTCCGAAAAACTGTTTTTT.

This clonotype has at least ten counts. For the CDR3, the DNA is TGCAGCGTGCGGACAGGGACCTACGAGCAGTACTTC. This codes for CSVRTGTYEQYF. The rearrangement links TRBV29-1 to TRBJ2-7; 8 bases agree with TRBD1. The length of the CDR3 is 12 residues. V dropped 6 bases and J dropped 2; count of bases not matched to a gene: 3. Germline V gene data show CDR1 as SQVTM and CDR2 as ANQGSEA.

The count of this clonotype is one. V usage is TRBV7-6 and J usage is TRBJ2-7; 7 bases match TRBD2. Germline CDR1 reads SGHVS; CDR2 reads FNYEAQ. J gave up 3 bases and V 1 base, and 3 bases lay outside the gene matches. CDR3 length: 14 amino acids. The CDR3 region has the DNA TGTGCCAGCAGCTTAGGCGGGAGTCACTACGAGCAGTACTTC. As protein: CASSLGGSHYEQYF.

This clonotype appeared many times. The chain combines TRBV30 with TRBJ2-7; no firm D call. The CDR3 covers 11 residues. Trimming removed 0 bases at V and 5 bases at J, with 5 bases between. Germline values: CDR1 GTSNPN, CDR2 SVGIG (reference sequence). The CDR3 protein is CAWSVLDEQYF. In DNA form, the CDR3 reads TGTGCCTGGAGTGTACTGGACGAGCAGTACTTC.

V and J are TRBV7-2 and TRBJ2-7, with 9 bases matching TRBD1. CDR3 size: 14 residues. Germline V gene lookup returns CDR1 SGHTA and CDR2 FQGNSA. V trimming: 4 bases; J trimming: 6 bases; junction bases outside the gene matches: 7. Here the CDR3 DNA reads TGTGCCAGCAGCTGGGGGACAGGGATCCGCGAGCAGTACTTC. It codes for CASSWGTGIREQYF.

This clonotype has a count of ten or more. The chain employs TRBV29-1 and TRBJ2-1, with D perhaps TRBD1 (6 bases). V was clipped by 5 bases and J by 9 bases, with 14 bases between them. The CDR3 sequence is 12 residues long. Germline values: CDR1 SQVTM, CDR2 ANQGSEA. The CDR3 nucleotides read TGCAGCGTTCTTCCGCAGGGGAGTGAGCAGTTCTTC. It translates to CSVLPQGSEQFF.

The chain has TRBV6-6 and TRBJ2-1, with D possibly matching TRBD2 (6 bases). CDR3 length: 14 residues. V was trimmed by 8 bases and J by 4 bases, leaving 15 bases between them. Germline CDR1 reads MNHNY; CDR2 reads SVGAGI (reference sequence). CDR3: CASSLGREYNEQFF. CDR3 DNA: TGTGCCAGCTCTTTAGGGCGGGAATACAATGAGCAGTTCTTC.

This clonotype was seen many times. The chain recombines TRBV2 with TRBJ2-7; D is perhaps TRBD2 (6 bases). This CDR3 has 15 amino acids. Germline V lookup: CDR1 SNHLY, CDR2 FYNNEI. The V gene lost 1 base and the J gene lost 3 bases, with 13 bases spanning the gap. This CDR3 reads CASSEGGLRVYEQYF. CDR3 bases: TGTGCCAGCAGTGAAGGGGGACTTCGGGTCTACGAGCAGTACTTC.

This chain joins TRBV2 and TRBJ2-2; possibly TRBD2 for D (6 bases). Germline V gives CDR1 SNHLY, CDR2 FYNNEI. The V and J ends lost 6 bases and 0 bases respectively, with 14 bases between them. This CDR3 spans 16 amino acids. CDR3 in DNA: TGTGCCAGCAGCATCAGCGGGCGGCCGAACACCGGGGAGCTGTTTTTT. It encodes CASSISGRPNTGELFF.

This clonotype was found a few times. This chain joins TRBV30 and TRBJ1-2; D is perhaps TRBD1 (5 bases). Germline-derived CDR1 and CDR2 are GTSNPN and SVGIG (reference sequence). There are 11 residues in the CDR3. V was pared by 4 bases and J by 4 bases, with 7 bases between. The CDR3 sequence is CAWTGGYGYTF. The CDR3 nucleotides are TGTGCCTGGACGGGGGGCTATGGCTACACCTTC.

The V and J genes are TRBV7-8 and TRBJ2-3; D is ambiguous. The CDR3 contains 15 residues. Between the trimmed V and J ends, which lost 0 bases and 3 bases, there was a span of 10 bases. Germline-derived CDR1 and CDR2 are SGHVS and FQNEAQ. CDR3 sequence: CASSLARQGTDTQYF. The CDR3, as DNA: TGTGCCAGCAGCTTAGCGAGACAAGGGACAGATACGCAGTATTTT.

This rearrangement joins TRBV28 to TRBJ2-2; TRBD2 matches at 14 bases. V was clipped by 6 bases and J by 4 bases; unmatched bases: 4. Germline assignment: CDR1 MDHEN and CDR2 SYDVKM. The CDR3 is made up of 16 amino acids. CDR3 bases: TGTGCCAGCAGGACTAGCGGGAGGGGTGGCACCGGGGAGCTGTTTTTT. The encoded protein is CASRTSGRGGTGELFF.

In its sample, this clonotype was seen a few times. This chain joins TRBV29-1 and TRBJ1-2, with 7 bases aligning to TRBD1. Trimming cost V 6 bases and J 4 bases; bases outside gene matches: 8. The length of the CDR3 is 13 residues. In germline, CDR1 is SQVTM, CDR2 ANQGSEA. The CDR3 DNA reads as TGCAGCGTCCGACAGGGAGCGGGCTATGGCTACACCTTC. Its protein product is CSVRQGAGYGYTF.